The 9 T cell receptor beta chains given below trace back to one sample, sequenced in a study of beta chain features in type 1 diabetes. Expressed TCRB transcripts were sequenced because the isolated RNA had all been reverse transcribed beforehand. Some clones are missing from TCRdb's copy, which holds only in-frame ones; the method was immunoSEQ multiplex PCR. The data hold more than 550,000 clones, with roughly an eighth observed a single time. No cognate antigen is known for these TCRs. Study-wide results and limits: A moderate, significant TCRB CDR3 shortening appeared in type 1 diabetes across four CD4+ subsets.

What was sequenced was naive CD4+ T cells from blood. The receptor set was obtained from a man between 18 and 35 years old with type 1 diabetes.

The chain recombines TRBV19 with TRBJ2-1, with a weak D call TRBD1 (5 bases). The CDR3 length is 13 residues. Deletions cut 3 bases from V and 9 bases from J, with 12 bases between. The germline V gene has CDR1 LNHDA and CDR2 SQIVND (reference sequence). The CDR3 protein is CASSIQGVREQFF. CDR3 nucleotide sequence: TGTGCCAGTAGTATCCAGGGCGTCCGTGAGCAGTTCTTC. Filled out from reference TRBV19 and TRBJ2-1, the complete variable domain reads DGGITQSPKYLFRKEGQNVTLSCEQNLNHDAMYWYRQDPGQGLRLIYYSQIVNDFQKGDIAEGYSVSREKKESFPLTVTSAQKNPTAFYLCASSIQGVREQFFGPGTRLTVL.

Concerning this clone itself: A single base separates this from a much larger clone, so it may be a read error. The V gene is TRBV7-9, the J gene TRBJ2-7; D not resolved. Germline V gene sequence: CDR1 SEHNR, CDR2 FQNEAQ (reference sequence). The CDR3 spans 11 residues. V was cut by 5 bases and J by 4 bases, with 6 bases left in between. The CDR3 protein is CASSPQYEQYF. CDR3 DNA: TGTGCCAGCAGCCCCCAGTACGAGCAGTACTTC.

The chain carries TRBV9 and TRBJ1-5, with 7 bases matching TRBD1. Germline trimming cut 5 bases from V and 6 bases from J; bases unmatched to any gene: 14. The CDR3 spans 16 residues. Germline V gene lookup returns CDR1 SGDLS and CDR2 YYNGEE. The CDR3 is CASSLTGFRVGQPQHF. The CDR3 DNA is TGTGCCAGCAGTCTGACAGGGTTCAGGGTGGGTCAGCCCCAGCATTTT.

There are a few counts of this clone. The V and J genes are TRBV5-1 and TRBJ2-3, with TRBD2 identical over 7 bases. The CDR3 covers 17 residues. CDR1 is SGHRS, CDR2 YFSETQ, per germline. With 4 bases clipped from V and 2 bases from J, the junction kept 13 bases outside the gene matches. The CDR3 region has the DNA TGCGCCAGCAGCCTAACGGGACTATACCTAGCCACAGATACGCAGTATTTT. Its protein product is CASSLTGLYLATDTQYF.

This clone was observed a handful of times. The V call is TRBV28, the J call TRBJ1-5, with TRBD1 identical over 8 bases. J lost 5 bases, V lost 4 bases, and 10 bases had no gene match. Germline V lookup: CDR1 MDHEN, CDR2 SYDVKM. The CDR3 is 16 residues long. The CDR3: CASSSYRQGTDQPQHF. Written as DNA, the CDR3 is TGTGCCAGCAGTTCCTACCGACAGGGGACGGATCAGCCCCAGCATTTT. Full variable domain (outside the CDR3, taken from reference TRBV28 and TRBJ1-5): DVKVTQSSRYLVKRTGEKVFLECVQDMDHENMFWYRQDPGLGLRLIYFSYDVKMKEKGDIPEGYSVSREKKERFSLILESASTNQTSMYLCASSSYRQGTDQPQHFGDGTRLSIL.

In its sample, this clone was seen a few times. The chain has TRBV30 and TRBJ2-1, with D perhaps matching TRBD2 (6 bases). CDR1 GTSNPN and CDR2 SVGIG come from the germline V gene (reference sequence). The V and J ends lost 3 bases and 6 bases respectively, with 12 bases between them. The CDR3 length is 13 residues. The DNA for the CDR3 is TGTGCCTGGAGCCCAGGGACTCCCAATGAGCAGTTCTTC. Translating gives CAWSPGTPNEQFF.

This rearrangement joins TRBV5-1 to TRBJ2-5, with 13 bases identical to TRBD2. Germline values: CDR1 SGHRS, CDR2 YFSETQ. V shed 5 bases and J 5 bases; nucleotides not matched to a gene: 6. The CDR3 has 15 amino acids. In DNA, the CDR3 is TGCGCCAGCAGTCTACTAGCGGGAGGGCCGGAGACCCAGTACTTC. Its translation is CASSLLAGGPETQYF.

This clone showed up just a few times. The DNA for the CDR3 is TGTGCCAGCAGTGAATCGGTAAGGGTCCGGTCGATGAACACTGAAGCTTTCTTT. This translates into CASSESVRVRSMNTEAFF. The V and J genes are TRBV2 and TRBJ1-1, with no clear D. V shed 2 bases and J shed 0 bases, with 19 bases lying between them. The CDR3 covers 18 residues. Per germline, CDR1 SNHLY and CDR2 FYNNEI.

The V call is TRBV7-9, the J call TRBJ2-2; D may be TRBD1 (5 bases). Germline-derived CDR1 and CDR2 are SEHNR and FQNEAQ (reference sequence). The CDR3 sequence is 12 residues long. Trimming cost V 5 bases and J 5 bases, with 6 bases left between them. Here the CDR3 reads CASSPGTGELFF. In DNA form, the CDR3 reads TGTGCCAGCAGCCCAGGGACCGGGGAGCTGTTTTTT.